The entry below gives a single TCR beta chain sequence along with its context. The data originate from a study of blood T cell repertoires in COVID-19. V was pared by 0 bases and J by 5 bases, with 11 bases between. The CDR3 runs 15 residues. Germline V lookup: CDR1 MNHEY, CDR2 SMNVEV (reference sequence). Data came from immunoSEQ multiplex PCR; TCRdb stores just in-frame clones and leaves some out. The data hold under 250,000 clones, with around nine tenths observed a single time. The TCR originated in a man aged 60 to 69 who had recovered from COVID-19. This chain connects TRBV27 to TRBJ2-1, with TRBD1 as a possible D gene (5 bases). The source material was peripheral blood. CDR3 DNA sequence: TGTGCCAGCAGTTTATCTCGCCAGGGAAACAATGAGCAGTTCTTC. Translation: CASSLSRQGNNEQFF.